The present entry profiles one T cell receptor (beta chain) with its context. Repertoires were generated with immunoSEQ multiplex PCR, while TCRdb's copy carries only in-frame clones and drops some. The sample lists roughly 410,000 clones; roughly 90% were seen once. CDR1 is MDHEN and CDR2 is SYDVKM in the germline V gene. CDR3 length equals 15 residues. Trimming left V 11 bases short and J 3 bases short, with 17 bases between. The source of the sample is a study of blood T cell repertoires in COVID-19. Sequencing was carried out using peripheral blood. The chain combines TRBV28 with TRBJ1-6; tentative D call: TRBD1 (5 bases). This clonotype was sampled from a woman in her 40s with COVID-19, enrolled during active disease. CDR3 region: CASRGETVYNSPLHF. Written as DNA, the CDR3 is TGTGCCTCTCGGGGGGAGACAGTCTATAATTCACCCCTCCACTTT.